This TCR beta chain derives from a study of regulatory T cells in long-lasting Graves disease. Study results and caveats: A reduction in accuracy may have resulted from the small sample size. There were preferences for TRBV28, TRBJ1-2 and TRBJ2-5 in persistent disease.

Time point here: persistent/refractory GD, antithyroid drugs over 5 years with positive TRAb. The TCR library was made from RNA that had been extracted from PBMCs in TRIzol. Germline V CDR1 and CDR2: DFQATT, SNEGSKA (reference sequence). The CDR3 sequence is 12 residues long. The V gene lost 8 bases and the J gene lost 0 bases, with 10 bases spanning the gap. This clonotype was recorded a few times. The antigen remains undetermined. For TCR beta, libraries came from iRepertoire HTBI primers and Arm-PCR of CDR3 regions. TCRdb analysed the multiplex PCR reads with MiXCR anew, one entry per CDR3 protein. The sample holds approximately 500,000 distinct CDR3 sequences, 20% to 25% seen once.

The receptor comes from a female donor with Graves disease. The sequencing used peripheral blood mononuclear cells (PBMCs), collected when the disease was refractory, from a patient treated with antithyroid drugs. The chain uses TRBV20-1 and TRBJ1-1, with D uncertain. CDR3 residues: CSLVDLNTEAFF. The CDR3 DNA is TGCAGTCTAGTCGATCTGAACACTGAAGCTTTCTTT.